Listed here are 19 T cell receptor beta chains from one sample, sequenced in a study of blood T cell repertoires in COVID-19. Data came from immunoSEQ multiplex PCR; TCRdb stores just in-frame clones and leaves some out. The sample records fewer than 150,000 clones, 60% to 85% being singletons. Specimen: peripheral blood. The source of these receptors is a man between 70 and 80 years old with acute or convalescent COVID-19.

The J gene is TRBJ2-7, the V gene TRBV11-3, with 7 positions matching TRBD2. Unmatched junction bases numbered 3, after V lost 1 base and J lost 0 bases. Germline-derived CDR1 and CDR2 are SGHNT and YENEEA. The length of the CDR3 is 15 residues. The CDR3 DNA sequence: TGTGCCAGCAGCTTAGCGTCTAGCGGCTCCTACGAGCAGTACTTC. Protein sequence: CASSLASSGSYEQYF.

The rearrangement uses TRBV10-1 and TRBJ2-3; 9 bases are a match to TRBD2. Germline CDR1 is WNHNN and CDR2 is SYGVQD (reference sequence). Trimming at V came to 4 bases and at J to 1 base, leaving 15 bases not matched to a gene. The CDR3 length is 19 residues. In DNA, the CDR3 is TGCGCCAGCAGTGGATTAGGTAGCGGGGGTGTCCGTGGCACAGATACGCAGTATTTT. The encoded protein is CASSGLGSGGVRGTDTQYF.

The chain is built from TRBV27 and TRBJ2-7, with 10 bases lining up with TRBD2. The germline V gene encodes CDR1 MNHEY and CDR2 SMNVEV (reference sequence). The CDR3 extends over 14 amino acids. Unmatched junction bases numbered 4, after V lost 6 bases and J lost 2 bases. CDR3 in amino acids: CASRRSGGAYEQYF. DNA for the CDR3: TGTGCCAGCAGACGAAGCGGGGGGGCCTACGAGCAGTACTTC.

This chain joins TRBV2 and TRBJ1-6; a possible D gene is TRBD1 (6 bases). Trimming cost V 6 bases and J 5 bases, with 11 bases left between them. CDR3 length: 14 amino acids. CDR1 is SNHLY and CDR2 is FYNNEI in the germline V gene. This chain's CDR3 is CASRGQTNNSPLHF. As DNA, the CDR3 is TGTGCCAGCAGAGGACAGACAAATAATTCACCCCTCCACTTT.

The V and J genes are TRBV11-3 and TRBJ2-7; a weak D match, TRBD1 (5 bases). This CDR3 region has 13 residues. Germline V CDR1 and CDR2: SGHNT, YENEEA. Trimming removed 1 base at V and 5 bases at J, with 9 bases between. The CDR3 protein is CASSLAGFHEQYF. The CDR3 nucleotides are TGTGCCAGCAGCTTAGCAGGGTTCCACGAGCAGTACTTC.

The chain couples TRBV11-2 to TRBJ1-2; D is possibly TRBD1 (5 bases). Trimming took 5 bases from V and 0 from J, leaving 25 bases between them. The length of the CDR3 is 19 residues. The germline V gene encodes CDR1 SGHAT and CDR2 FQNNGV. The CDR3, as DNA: TGTGCCAGCAGCCCCAAGGGGATGGGGGGATCCTTTACTAACTATGGCTACACCTTC. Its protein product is CASSPKGMGGSFTNYGYTF.

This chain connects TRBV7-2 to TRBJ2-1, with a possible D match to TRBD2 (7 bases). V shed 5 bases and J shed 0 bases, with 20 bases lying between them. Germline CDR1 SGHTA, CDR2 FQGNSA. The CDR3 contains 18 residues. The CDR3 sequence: CASSPGVGGGNSYNEQFF. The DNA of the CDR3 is TGTGCCAGCAGCCCAGGGGTCGGCGGGGGCAACTCCTACAATGAGCAGTTCTTC.

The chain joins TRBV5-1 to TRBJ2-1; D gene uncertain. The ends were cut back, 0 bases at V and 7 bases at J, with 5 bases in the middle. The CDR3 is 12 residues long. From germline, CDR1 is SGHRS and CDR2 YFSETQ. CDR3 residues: CASSLGANEQFF. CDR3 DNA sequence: TGCGCCAGCAGCTTGGGAGCAAATGAGCAGTTCTTC. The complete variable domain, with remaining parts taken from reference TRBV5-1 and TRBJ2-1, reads KAGVTQTPRYLIKTRGQQVTLSCSPISGHRSVSWYQQTPGQGLQFLFEYFSETQRNKGNFPGRFSGRQFSNSRSEMNVSTLELGDSALYLCASSLGANEQFFGPGTRLTVL.

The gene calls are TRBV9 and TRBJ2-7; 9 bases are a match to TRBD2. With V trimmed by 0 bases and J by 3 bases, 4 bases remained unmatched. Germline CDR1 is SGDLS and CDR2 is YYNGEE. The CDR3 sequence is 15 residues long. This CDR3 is CASSVGPTSGYEQYF. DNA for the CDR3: TGTGCCAGCAGCGTAGGACCGACTAGCGGCTACGAGCAGTACTTC. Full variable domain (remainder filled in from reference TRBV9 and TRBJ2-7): DSGVTQTPKHLITATGQRVTLRCSPRSGDLSVYWYQQSLDQGLQFLIQYYNGEERAKGNILERFSAQQFPDLHSELNLSSLELGDSALYFCASSVGPTSGYEQYFGPGTRLTVT.

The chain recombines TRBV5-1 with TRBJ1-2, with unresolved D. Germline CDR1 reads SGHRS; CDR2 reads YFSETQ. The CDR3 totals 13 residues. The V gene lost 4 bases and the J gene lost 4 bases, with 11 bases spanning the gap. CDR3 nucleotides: TGCGCCAGCAGCGGCTTAGCGGGCTATGGCTACACCTTC. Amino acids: CASSGLAGYGYTF.

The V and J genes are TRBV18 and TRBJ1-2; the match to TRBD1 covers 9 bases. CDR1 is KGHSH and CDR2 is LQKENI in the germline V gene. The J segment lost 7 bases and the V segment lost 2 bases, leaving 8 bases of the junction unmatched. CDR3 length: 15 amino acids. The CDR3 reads CASSPLVGQGSGYTF. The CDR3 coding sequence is TGTGCCAGCTCACCATTAGTGGGACAGGGATCTGGCTACACCTTC.

CDR3 nucleotides: TGCGCCAGCAGACCCACGGGGGGACGCTCCTACAATGAGCAGTTCTTC. Residues: CASRPTGGRSYNEQFF. The gene calls are TRBV5-1 and TRBJ2-1; 7 bases are a match to TRBD2. This CDR3 has 16 amino acids. From germline, CDR1 is SGHRS and CDR2 YFSETQ. The junction had 8 bases not matched to a gene; V was cut back by 5 bases and J by 0 bases.

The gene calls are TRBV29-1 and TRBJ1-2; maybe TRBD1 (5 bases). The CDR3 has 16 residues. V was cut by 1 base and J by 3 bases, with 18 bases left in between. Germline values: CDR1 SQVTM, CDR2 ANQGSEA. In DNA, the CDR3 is TGCAGCGTTGAAGTGGGCGCAGGGAAGTATGACTATGGCTACACCTTC. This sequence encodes CSVEVGAGKYDYGYTF.

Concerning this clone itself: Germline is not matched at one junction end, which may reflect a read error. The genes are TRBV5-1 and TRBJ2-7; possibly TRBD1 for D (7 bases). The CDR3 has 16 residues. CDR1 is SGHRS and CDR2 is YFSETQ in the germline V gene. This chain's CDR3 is CASSPEGGTAIYGQYF. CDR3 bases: TGCGCCAGCAGCCCCGAGGGCGGGACAGCCATATACGGGCAGTACTTC.

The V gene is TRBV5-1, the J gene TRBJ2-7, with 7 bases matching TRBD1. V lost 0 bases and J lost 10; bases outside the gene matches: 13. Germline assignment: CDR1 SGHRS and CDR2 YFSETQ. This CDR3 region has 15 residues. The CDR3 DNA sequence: TGCGCCAGCAGCTTGGGGCTAGCCGGGACAGCTGGACAGTACTTC. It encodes CASSLGLAGTAGQYF. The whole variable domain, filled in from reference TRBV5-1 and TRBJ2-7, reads KAGVTQTPRYLIKTRGQQVTLSCSPISGHRSVSWYQQTPGQGLQFLFEYFSETQRNKGNFPGRFSGRQFSNSRSEMNVSTLELGDSALYLCASSLGLAGTAGQYFGPGTRLTVT.

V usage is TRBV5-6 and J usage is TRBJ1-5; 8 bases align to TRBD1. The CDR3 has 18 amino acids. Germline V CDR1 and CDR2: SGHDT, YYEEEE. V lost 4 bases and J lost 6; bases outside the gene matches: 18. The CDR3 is CASSTFGAGGSQGQPQHF. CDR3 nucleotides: TGTGCCAGCAGCACCTTTGGGGCAGGGGGCTCTCAAGGTCAGCCCCAGCATTTT.

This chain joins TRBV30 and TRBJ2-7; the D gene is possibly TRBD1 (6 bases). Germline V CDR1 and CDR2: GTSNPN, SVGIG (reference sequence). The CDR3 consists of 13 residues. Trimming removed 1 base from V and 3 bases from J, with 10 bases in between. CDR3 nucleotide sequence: TGTGCCTGGAGTGCTGACAGGTTCTACGAGCAGTACTTC. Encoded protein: CAWSADRFYEQYF.

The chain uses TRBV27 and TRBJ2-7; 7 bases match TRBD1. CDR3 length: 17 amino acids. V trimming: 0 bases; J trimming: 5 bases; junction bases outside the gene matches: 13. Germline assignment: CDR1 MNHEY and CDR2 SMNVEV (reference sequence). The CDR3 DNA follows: TGTGCCAGCAGTTTATCGGCCCTAACAGGGGAGCTCGACGAGCAGTACTTC. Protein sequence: CASSLSALTGELDEQYF.

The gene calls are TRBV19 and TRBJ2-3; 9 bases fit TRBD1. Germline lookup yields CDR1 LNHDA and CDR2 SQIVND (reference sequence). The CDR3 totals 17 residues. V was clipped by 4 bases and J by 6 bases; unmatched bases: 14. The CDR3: CASSTPPGQGVSDTQYF. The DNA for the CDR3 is TGTGCCAGTAGTACCCCACCGGGACAGGGAGTATCGGATACGCAGTATTTT.